One T cell receptor (beta chain) is described in this entry. Its cognate antigen has yet to be identified. This sample is drawn from a study of monozygotic twins with inflammatory bowel disease (dated by TCRdb to the late 2010s). In terms of the full investigation: A total of 28 monozygotic twin pairs were included in the full study, comprising nine German pairs (four IBD-concordant, five IBD-discordant) and 19 IBD-discordant Danish pairs. Each individual had, on average, about 151 000 unique TCRalpha sequences and 181 000 unique TCRbeta sequences available for analysis. The search for disease-associated traits relied mainly on comparing, within discordant pairs, IBD patients with their genetically identical healthy co-twins.

Broad study findings and their caveats: Measured by the inverse Simpson index, TCRbeta repertoire diversity was lower in IBD patients than in their healthy co-twins. No difference in repertoire similarity was observed between concordant and discordant twins, possibly owing to limited statistical power. The results gave no support for a single strong signal or clonotype linked to IBD. Because patients were on differing immunosuppressive treatments, the repertoires may have picked up extra background noise and inter-individual variability. The analysis was unable to tell different T cell subtypes apart. Fewer clonotypes were shared with other individuals by IBD patients than by healthy twins, most markedly in patients showing signs of disease activity.

Taken from cysteine to phenylalanine, the CDR3 has 14 residues. No DNA sequence was recorded. The CDR1 and CDR2 encoded by the germline V gene (reference sequence) are MNHNY and SVGAGI. From each donor, a roughly 2.5 ml peripheral blood sample was drawn into PAXgene tubes and stored at -80 degrees C. Total RNA was isolated from whole blood with the PAXgene blood miRNA kit on an automated QIAcube, without T cell sorting. Peripheral blood from monozygotic twin pairs, either concordant or discordant for inflammatory bowel disease, underwent deep TCRalpha and TCRbeta repertoire profiling that used unique molecular barcoding. Smoking habits were recorded for all twin pairs, and each individual was classified as a current, former or never smoker. Libraries were constructed by 5' RACE. The input for every TCR library was around 4,000 ng of total RNA. cDNA was synthesized with SMARTScribe reverse transcriptase in eight separate reactions per sample. During cDNA synthesis, template switching introduced unique molecular identifiers that contained a 6-nucleotide sample barcode. Two nested PCRs of about 16 and 10 cycles amplified the TCRalpha and TCRbeta cDNA, and bead purification followed each PCR. Before amplification, the cDNA was treated with uracil DNA-glycosylase and purified using the QIAquick PCR purification kit. The second PCR was the step at which Illumina TruSeq-compatible adapters and sample-specific barcodes were added. Library quality and concentration were assessed using TapeStation and Qubit, and about 5.2 ng of each library was pooled. Pooled libraries were sequenced on an Illumina HiSeq2500 single-index Rapid Run with 2 x 100 bp reads and custom sequencing primers. On the authors' methods: PCR and sequencing errors were corrected by UMI-based consensus assembly using MiGEC version 1.2.6. MiXCR version 2.1.1 handled V(D)J alignment, clonotype assembly and CDR3 extraction. To normalise gene usage, clonotype sharing and MAIT/NKT TCR abundance, the top 1000, 10 000 and 20 000 clonotypes in each sample were analysed. Diversity was computed as the inverse Simpson index with the vegan R package after downsampling to 27 000 UMIs. Paired Mann-Whitney U tests were applied to discordant twin pairs, with Benjamini-Hochberg correction for multiple testing. TCRdb reprocessed the sequencing reads and holds a single record per CDR3 protein sequence, with no DNA. The authors' filters were not applied to this entry. The data table for this sample lists around 370,000 distinct CDR3 sequences. Clones ranked in the top ten supply 2.5% to 3% of the sample.

The chain employs TRBV6-6 and TRBJ2-5; TCRdb returns TRBD1, unconfirmable since there is no DNA. This sequence was found in a human donor with ulcerative colitis or Crohn's disease, or a healthy co-twin of an affected twin (not recorded which). Sequencing input: blood. This receptor carries the CDR3 CASRRQGEKETQNF.